One TCR beta chain is described in this entry. The CDR3 extends over 15 amino acids. V was shortened by 4 bases and J by 3 bases, with 17 bases between the two germline ends. CDR1 is SGHRS and CDR2 is YFSETQ in the germline V gene. Clones were sequenced by immunoSEQ multiplex PCR, and TCRdb holds only the in-frame ones, with some missing. In the table there are about 580,000 clones, 95% to 98% of which are singletons. This sample is drawn from a study of shared clonotypes between healthy human individuals. CD8 cells classed as naive were CD45RO-negative and positively selected for CCR7, excluding terminally differentiated effector memory CD45RA+ cells.

The receptor was derived from a man aged 25 to 45 in good health. The specimen was naive CD8+ T cells sorted from blood. The chain uses TRBV5-1 and TRBJ2-7; D may match TRBD1 or TRBD2 (6 bases each). The CDR3 here is CASSLGSGAVYEQYF. Written as DNA, the CDR3 is TGCGCCAGCAGCCTGGGTTCGGGGGCGGTCTACGAGCAGTACTTC.